This is a list of T cell receptor beta chains from one sample in a study of blood T cells in healthy people across ages. A single record per CDR3 protein comes from TCRdb applying MiXCR to the 5' RACE reads. The table lists around 800,000 distinct CDR3 sequences, around 62% of them singletons, with 28% in the top ten. Sequences were obtained from blood. All receptors derive from a man in his thirties or forties in good health. CDR3s include the opening cysteine and the closing phenylalanine or tryptophan. Fields, in order: V gene, D gene, clone size, J gene, CDR3 DNA, CDR3 protein. The D gene is left open where the match is weak. The size field is filled for only some rows; it gives once, few, many or a size class.

TRBV4-2	NA	NA	TRBJ2-5	TGTGCCAGCAGCCAAGGTTTTGGGCCCCGGGAGACCCAGTACTTC	CASSQGFGPRETQYF
TRBV15	NA	NA	TRBJ2-7	TGTGCCACCAGCTACCATTCGGGGAGCTCCTACGAGCAGTACTTC	CATSYHSGSSYEQYF
TRBV5-1	TRBD2	once	TRBJ2-5	TGCGCCAGCAGCTTGGGTAGCGGGGGCCACCAAGAGACCCAGTACTTC	CASSLGSGGHQETQYF
TRBV20-1	NA	NA	TRBJ1-5	TGCAGTGCCGTACGTGGGCTCAATCAGCCCCAGCATTTT	CSAVRGLNQPQHF
TRBV12-3/TRBV12-4	NA	NA	TRBJ2-5	TGTGCCAGCAGAAACCAAGGGGCTAGTGTGGATGGGACCCAGTACTTC	CASRNQGASVDGTQYF
TRBV7-2	NA	NA	TRBJ1-3	TGTGCCAGCAGCTTAGCCCCGGGGCTTTCTGGAAACACCATATATTTT	CASSLAPGLSGNTIYF
TRBV7-2	TRBD1	NA	TRBJ2-7	TGTGCCAGCAGCTTAGGCGGGACAGGGATCGAGCAGTACTTC	CASSLGGTGIEQYF
TRBV3-1	TRBD1	once	TRBJ2-1	TGTGCCAGCAGCCAAGCCAGGACAGGGAACAATGAGCAGTTCTTC	CASSQARTGNNEQFF
TRBV7-3	NA	NA	TRBJ2-1	TGTGCCAGCAGCTTAACCCCGCAAGCCTACAATGAGCAGTTCTTC	CASSLTPQAYNEQFF
TRBV12-3/TRBV12-4	TRBD1	few	TRBJ2-3	TGTGCCAGCAGTCCTAGGGACAGATTAACAGATACGCAGTATTTT	CASSPRDRLTDTQYF
TRBV12-3/TRBV12-4	NA	NA	TRBJ2-3	TGTGCCAGCAGCGCCCCGGGACCCGCGCGGTATTTT	CASSAPGPARYF
TRBV29-1	NA	NA	TRBJ1-1	TGCAGCGTCCCCAGTAGCGGGAACACTGAAGCTTTCTTT	CSVPSSGNTEAFF
TRBV12-3/TRBV12-4	NA	many	TRBJ2-3	TGTGCCAGCAGCCCGCCGGGAGATACGCAGTATTTT	CASSPPGDTQYF
TRBV4-3	NA	NA	TRBJ2-3	TGCGCCAGCAGCCAAGACCCAGGACAGAGCACAGATACGCAGTATTTT	CASSQDPGQSTDTQYF
TRBV20-1	NA	NA	TRBJ2-1	TGCAGTGCTAGAGATGATGGGCTAGCGACTGAGCAGTTCTTC	CSARDDGLATEQFF
TRBV15	TRBD2	NA	TRBJ2-3	TGTGCCACCAGCAATCCCCGTCGCGGGGGGGCCGCAGATACGCAGTATTTT	CATSNPRRGGAADTQYF